These 31 T cell receptor beta chains came from one sample sequenced in a study of T cell responses to AZD1222 COVID-19 vaccine. Measured with immunoSEQ multiplex PCR; TCRdb has only the in-frame clones, and not every one. The data contain fewer than 120,000 clones, approximately 94% of them singletons. The material was peripheral blood, obtained 28 days after the second AZD1222 dose. These receptors were taken from an adult who received the AZD1222 COVID-19 vaccine.

The chain employs TRBV7-9 and TRBJ1-5, with a tentative D call TRBD1 (6 bases). Between the trimmed V and J ends, which lost 5 bases and 6 bases, there was a span of 14 bases. The germline CDR1 and CDR2 sequences are SEHNR and FQNEAQ (reference sequence). This CDR3 comprises 14 residues. CDR3 loop: CASSLGQGSQPQHF. CDR3 coding DNA: TGTGCCAGCAGCCTGGGCCAGGGGAGTCAGCCCCAGCATTTT.

The rearrangement uses TRBV19 and TRBJ1-2; TRBD1 matches at 8 bases. CDR3 length: 15 residues. With 4 bases clipped from V and 4 bases from J, the junction kept 8 bases outside the gene matches. The germline CDR1 and CDR2 sequences are LNHDA and SQIVND (reference sequence). Here the CDR3 reads CASSTRQGASYGYTF. In nucleotides, the CDR3 is TGTGCCAGTAGTACCCGCCAGGGGGCGAGCTATGGCTACACCTTC. The full variable domain, its missing parts supplied by reference TRBV19 and TRBJ1-2, is DGGITQSPKYLFRKEGQNVTLSCEQNLNHDAMYWYRQDPGQGLRLIYYSQIVNDFQKGDIAEGYSVSREKKESFPLTVTSAQKNPTAFYLCASSTRQGASYGYTFGSGTRLTVV.

This chain links TRBV6-1 with TRBJ1-1, with TRBD1 as a possible D gene (6 bases). Trimming stripped 0 bases from V and 1 base from J, with 27 bases between. The CDR3 totals 21 residues. The germline CDR1 and CDR2 sequences are MNHNS and SASEGT. This CDR3 is CASSEALHRYVDGGANTEAFF. Written as DNA, the CDR3 is TGTGCCAGCAGTGAAGCGCTTCACCGGTATGTCGACGGGGGCGCGAACACTGAAGCTTTCTTT.

This clone was counted once. V is TRBV5-1 and J is TRBJ2-3; no firm D call. The CDR3 length is 15 residues. Germline CDR1 and CDR2: SGHRS and YFSETQ. V was cut by 0 bases and J by 2 bases, with 10 bases left in between. Here the CDR3 reads CASSLAWVSTDTQYF. CDR3 nucleotides: TGCGCCAGCAGCTTGGCGTGGGTTTCCACAGATACGCAGTATTTT.

The chain recombines TRBV4-1 with TRBJ2-7, with TRBD1 matching 10 bases. The junction had 11 bases not matched to a gene; V was cut back by 3 bases and J by 6 bases. Per germline, CDR1 MGHRA and CDR2 YSYEKL. This CDR3 comprises 16 residues. CDR3 in amino acids: CASSQFETGGTREQYF. CDR3 coding DNA: TGCGCCAGCAGCCAGTTCGAGACAGGGGGCACGCGCGAGCAGTACTTC.

The genes are TRBV5-6 and TRBJ1-1; 8 bases line up with TRBD1. From germline, CDR1 is SGHDT and CDR2 YYEEEE. This CDR3 has 15 residues. Trimming cost V 5 bases and J 0 bases; bases outside gene matches: 6. The CDR3: CASSWTGKMNTEAFF. The CDR3 coding sequence is TGTGCCAGCAGTTGGACAGGGAAGATGAACACTGAAGCTTTCTTT.

This chain connects TRBV12-3 or TRBV12-4 to TRBJ1-5; D not resolved. CDR3 length: 13 residues. The ends were cut back, 5 bases at V and 8 bases at J, with 13 bases in the middle. CDR3 coding DNA: TGTGCCAGCAGTGACAACCGTGCAGAGCCCCAGCATTTT. It encodes CASSDNRAEPQHF.

The chain combines TRBV19 with TRBJ1-2; D is unresolved. The CDR3 has 15 residues. V was cut by 4 bases and J by 3 bases, with 15 bases left in between. The germline V gene has CDR1 LNHDA and CDR2 SQIVND (reference sequence). CDR3 region: CASSTNTLTYYGYTF. The CDR3 DNA reads as TGTGCCAGTAGTACAAACACCCTGACCTACTATGGCTACACCTTC.

The chain recombines TRBV3-1 (or the pseudogene TRBV3-2) with TRBJ2-7; D possibly uses TRBD1 or TRBD2 (5 bases each). The CDR3 length is 14 residues. In germline, CDR1 is LGHDT, CDR2 YNNKEL (reference sequence). The V end was cut by 2 bases, the J end by 2 bases, with 10 bases between. The DNA of the CDR3 is TGTGCCAGCAGCCAAACCGAGGGGACCTACGAGCAGTACTTC. Amino acid sequence: CASSQTEGTYEQYF.

The gene calls are TRBV19 and TRBJ1-1; possible D gene TRBD1, 5 bases. This CDR3 is 14 amino acids long. The ends were cut back, 3 bases at V and 0 bases at J, with 8 bases in the middle. Germline V gene data show CDR1 as LNHDA and CDR2 as SQIVND (reference sequence). The CDR3 protein is CASSIGTVNTEAFF. CDR3 DNA sequence: TGTGCCAGTAGTATTGGGACGGTGAACACTGAAGCTTTCTTT. The whole variable domain, remainder taken from reference TRBV19 and TRBJ1-1, is DGGITQSPKYLFRKEGQNVTLSCEQNLNHDAMYWYRQDPGQGLRLIYYSQIVNDFQKGDIAEGYSVSREKKESFPLTVTSAQKNPTAFYLCASSIGTVNTEAFFGQGTRLTVV.

The V gene is TRBV6-4, the J gene TRBJ1-2, with a possible D match to TRBD1 (5 bases). Per the germline V gene, CDR1 is MRHNA and CDR2 is SNTAGT. The length of the CDR3 is 13 residues. V dropped 4 bases and J dropped 2 bases, with 8 bases sitting between them. CDR3 bases: TGTGCCAGCAGTGTGTGGGGGAACTATGGCTACACCTTC. Amino acids: CASSVWGNYGYTF.

This chain joins TRBV18 and TRBJ1-2; possible D gene TRBD1, 6 bases. Deletions cut 5 bases from V and 3 bases from J, with 16 bases between. CDR1 and CDR2 from the germline V gene are KGHSH and LQKENI. CDR3 length: 15 amino acids. The CDR3 nucleotides are TGTGCCAGCTCATTGCGACAGGCGCGGGACTATGGCTACACCTTC. Its protein product is CASSLRQARDYGYTF.

V is TRBV3-1 (or the pseudogene TRBV3-2) and J is TRBJ1-2; 12 bases line up with TRBD1. CDR1 is LGHDT, CDR2 YNNKEL, per germline (reference sequence). The CDR3 covers 16 residues. V lost 4 bases, J lost 1 base, and 4 bases stayed unmatched. CDR3 nucleotides: TGTGCCAGCAGCCGCGGGACAGGGGGCCGTAACTATGGCTACACCTTC. Translated: CASSRGTGGRNYGYTF.

This clone was observed once. The rearrangement uses TRBV11-2 and TRBJ2-1, with D uncertain. From germline, CDR1 is SGHAT and CDR2 FQNNGV. This CDR3 has 13 amino acids. Trimming stripped 5 bases from V and 7 bases from J, with 12 bases between. The CDR3 bases are TGTGCCAGCAGCGTCATTTGGGGTAATGAGCAGTTCTTC. It yields the protein CASSVIWGNEQFF.

The rearrangement links TRBV30 to TRBJ2-7; no clear D. Germline V CDR1 and CDR2: GTSNPN, SVGIG (reference sequence). This CDR3 contains 12 residues. V gave up 2 bases and J gave up 2 bases, with 7 bases separating them. In nucleotides, the CDR3 is TGTGCCTGGAGTAGCGTCCCCTACGAGCAGTACTTC. It codes for CAWSSVPYEQYF.

The chain carries TRBV15 and TRBJ2-2; D ambiguous. The CDR3 has 13 residues. The V end lost 6 bases, the J end lost 0 bases, and 5 bases lay between the germline ends. Germline CDR1 LNHNV, CDR2 YYDKDF (reference sequence). The CDR3 region has the DNA TGTGCCACCAGATCGACGAACACCGGGGAGCTGTTTTTT. Translation gives CATRSTNTGELFF.

Here the CDR3 DNA reads TGTGCCAGCTCTCCCGATAATAACTATGGCTACACCTTC. It specifies CASSPDNNYGYTF. The chain joins TRBV18 to TRBJ1-2; D ambiguous. Trimming cost V 6 bases and J 1 base, with 9 bases left between them. The CDR3 is made up of 13 amino acids. The V gene's germline CDR1 is KGHSH and CDR2 LQKENI. The entire variable domain, with the rest obtained from reference TRBV18 and TRBJ1-2, is as follows: NAGVMQNPRHLVRRRGQEARLRCSPMKGHSHVYWYRQLPEEGLKFMVYLQKENIIDESGMPKERFSAEFPKEGPSILRIQQVVRGDSAAYFCASSPDNNYGYTFGSGTRLTVV.

This chain uses TRBV6-6 with TRBJ1-6; D not certain. The V gene's germline CDR1 is MNHNY and CDR2 SVGAGI (reference sequence). Deletions cut 4 bases from V and 13 bases from J, with 11 bases between. The CDR3 sequence is 12 residues long. CDR3 sequence: CASSLPAGPLHF. Written as DNA, the CDR3 is TGTGCCAGCAGTTTGCCCGCGGGGCCCCTCCACTTT.

This clone was seen once. Here the CDR3 DNA reads TGTGCCAGCAGCGGGAGGGGCACAGATACGCAGTATTTT. Amino acids: CASSGRGTDTQYF. This chain links TRBV12-3 or TRBV12-4 with TRBJ2-3; 8 nucleotides agree with TRBD2. The CDR3 extends over 13 amino acids. J lost 1 base, V lost 6 bases, and 0 bases had no gene match.

The chain joins TRBV5-1 to TRBJ1-2; D gene uncertain. Germline CDR1 reads SGHRS; CDR2 reads YFSETQ. Trimming left V 0 bases short and J 3 bases short, with 12 bases between. The CDR3 is made up of 15 amino acids. The CDR3 sequence is CASSLGLRRDYGYTF. In DNA, the CDR3 is TGCGCCAGCAGCTTGGGGCTGCGAAGGGACTATGGCTACACCTTC.

The rearrangement joins TRBV19 to TRBJ1-5; D possibly corresponds to TRBD1 (6 bases). Trimming took 7 bases from V and 6 from J, leaving 16 bases between them. The CDR3 consists of 14 residues. Germline loops: CDR1 LNHDA, CDR2 SQIVND (reference sequence). CDR3 coding DNA: TGTGCCAGTAAGGAGACAGGAACTAGTCAGCCCCAGCATTTT. Its protein is CASKETGTSQPQHF. Filled out from reference TRBV19 and TRBJ1-5, the complete variable domain reads DGGITQSPKYLFRKEGQNVTLSCEQNLNHDAMYWYRQDPGQGLRLIYYSQIVNDFQKGDIAEGYSVSREKKESFPLTVTSAQKNPTAFYLCASKETGTSQPQHFGDGTRLSIL.

The rearrangement joins TRBV2 to TRBJ1-3; tentative D call: TRBD1 (6 bases). Germline V gene sequence: CDR1 SNHLY, CDR2 FYNNEI. Trimming removed 9 bases at V and 3 bases at J, with 9 bases between. This CDR3 is built from 12 residues. This CDR3 reads CASTGYGNTIYF. The CDR3 DNA follows: TGTGCCAGTACAGGGTATGGAAACACCATATATTTT.

The V call is TRBV3-1 (or the pseudogene TRBV3-2), the J call TRBJ1-1; D remains ambiguous. Germline CDR1 reads LGHDT; CDR2 reads YNNKEL (reference sequence). The CDR3 totals 13 residues. Trimming cost V 0 bases and J 7 bases, with 9 bases left between them. The CDR3 protein is CASSQDWAGEAFF. The CDR3 nucleotides are TGTGCCAGCAGCCAAGACTGGGCAGGTGAAGCTTTCTTT.

This chain uses TRBV27 with TRBJ1-4, with D tentatively TRBD1 (6 bases). V dropped 2 bases and J dropped 5 bases, with 9 bases sitting between them. The CDR3 spans 14 residues. Germline CDR1 and CDR2: MNHEY and SMNVEV (reference sequence). In DNA, the CDR3 is TGTGCCAGCAGTTTAGGGGGGCCAAATGAAAAACTGTTTTTT. Protein: CASSLGGPNEKLFF.

The chain carries TRBV5-1 and TRBJ2-1, with TRBD2 identical over 9 bases. Germline-derived CDR1 and CDR2 are SGHRS and YFSETQ. The V segment lost 9 bases and the J segment 4 bases; nucleotides outside the gene matches: 8. The CDR3 totals 14 residues. DNA for the CDR3: TGCGCCACCAGACTAGCGGCCTCTTACAATGAGCAGTTCTTC. Amino acids: CATRLAASYNEQFF. Combining the CDR3 with reference TRBV5-1 and TRBJ2-1 gives the whole variable domain KAGVTQTPRYLIKTRGQQVTLSCSPISGHRSVSWYQQTPGQGLQFLFEYFSETQRNKGNFPGRFSGRQFSNSRSEMNVSTLELGDSALYLCATRLAASYNEQFFGPGTRLTVL.

The chain employs TRBV6-5 and TRBJ1-2; 9 bases align to TRBD1. Per germline, CDR1 MNHEY and CDR2 SVGAGI. V trimming: 0 bases; J trimming: 4 bases; junction bases outside the gene matches: 3. CDR3 length equals 15 residues. CDR3 region: CASSYSGTGFYGYTF. In DNA, the CDR3 is TGTGCCAGCAGTTACTCGGGGACAGGGTTCTATGGCTACACCTTC.

The V and J genes are TRBV7-9 and TRBJ1-5, with D unclear. V was shortened by 5 bases and J by 2 bases, with 10 bases between the two germline ends. There are 14 residues in the CDR3. CDR1 is SEHNR and CDR2 is FQNEAQ in the germline V gene (reference sequence). The CDR3: CASSRAGGNQPQHF. The CDR3, as DNA: TGTGCCAGCAGCCGGGCAGGCGGCAATCAGCCCCAGCATTTT.

V gene TRBV5-6 combines with J gene TRBJ1-3; no reliable D call. V was shortened by 5 bases and J by 0 bases, with 12 bases between the two germline ends. The CDR3 runs to 15 residues. Germline CDR1 is SGHDT and CDR2 is YYEEEE. CDR3 coding DNA: TGTGCCAGCAGTTCAGACGTAGACTCTGGAAACACCATATATTTT. It is translated as CASSSDVDSGNTIYF.

V usage is TRBV3-1 (or the pseudogene TRBV3-2) and J usage is TRBJ1-2, with D perhaps matching TRBD1 (5 bases). CDR1 and CDR2 (germline): LGHDT, YNNKEL (reference sequence). This CDR3 spans 14 amino acids. Between the trimmed V and J ends, which lost 1 base and 7 bases, there was a span of 13 bases. This CDR3 reads CASSQAKGLGGYTF. Written as DNA, the CDR3 is TGTGCCAGCAGCCAAGCCAAGGGGCTGGGTGGCTACACCTTC.

The rearrangement links TRBV13 to TRBJ2-1; D is unresolved. Germline CDR1 PRHDT, CDR2 FYEKMQ (reference sequence). CDR3 length equals 13 residues. The germline V and J ends were trimmed by 1 base and 5 bases, with 6 bases remaining between them. In DNA, the CDR3 is TGTGCCAGCAGCTTAGTGGGGAACAATGAGCAGTTCTTC. Its translation: CASSLVGNNEQFF.

In this sample, this clone turned up once. The V call is TRBV11-2, the J call TRBJ2-1, with 13 bases lining up with TRBD2. V gave up 4 bases and J gave up 8 bases; unmatched junction bases: 14. CDR1 is SGHAT, CDR2 FQNNGV, per germline. CDR3 size: 18 residues. DNA for the CDR3: TGTGCCAGCAGCTCCCACCTTAGGACTAGCGGGAGAGGGGATGAGCAGTTCTTC. Its translation is CASSSHLRTSGRGDEQFF. The full variable domain, with the rest looked up from reference TRBV11-2 and TRBJ2-1, is EAGVAQSPRYKIIEKRQSVAFWCNPISGHATLYWYQQILGQGPKLLIQFQNNGVVDDSQLPKDRFSAERLKGVDSTLKIQPAKLEDSAVYLCASSSHLRTSGRGDEQFFGPGTRLTVL.